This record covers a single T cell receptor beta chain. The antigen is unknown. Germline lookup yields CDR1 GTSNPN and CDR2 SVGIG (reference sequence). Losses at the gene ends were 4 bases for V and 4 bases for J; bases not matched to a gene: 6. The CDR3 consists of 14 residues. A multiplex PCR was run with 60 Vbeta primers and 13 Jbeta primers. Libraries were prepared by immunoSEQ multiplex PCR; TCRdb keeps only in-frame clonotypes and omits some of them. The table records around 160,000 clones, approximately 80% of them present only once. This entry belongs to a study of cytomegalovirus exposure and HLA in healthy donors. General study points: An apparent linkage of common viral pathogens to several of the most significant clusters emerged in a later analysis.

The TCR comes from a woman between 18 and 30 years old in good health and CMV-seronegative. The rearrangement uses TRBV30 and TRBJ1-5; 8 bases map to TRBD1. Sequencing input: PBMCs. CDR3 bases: TGTGCCTGGAAAACGGGACAGGCGAATCAGCCCCAGCATTTT. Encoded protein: CAWKTGQANQPQHF.